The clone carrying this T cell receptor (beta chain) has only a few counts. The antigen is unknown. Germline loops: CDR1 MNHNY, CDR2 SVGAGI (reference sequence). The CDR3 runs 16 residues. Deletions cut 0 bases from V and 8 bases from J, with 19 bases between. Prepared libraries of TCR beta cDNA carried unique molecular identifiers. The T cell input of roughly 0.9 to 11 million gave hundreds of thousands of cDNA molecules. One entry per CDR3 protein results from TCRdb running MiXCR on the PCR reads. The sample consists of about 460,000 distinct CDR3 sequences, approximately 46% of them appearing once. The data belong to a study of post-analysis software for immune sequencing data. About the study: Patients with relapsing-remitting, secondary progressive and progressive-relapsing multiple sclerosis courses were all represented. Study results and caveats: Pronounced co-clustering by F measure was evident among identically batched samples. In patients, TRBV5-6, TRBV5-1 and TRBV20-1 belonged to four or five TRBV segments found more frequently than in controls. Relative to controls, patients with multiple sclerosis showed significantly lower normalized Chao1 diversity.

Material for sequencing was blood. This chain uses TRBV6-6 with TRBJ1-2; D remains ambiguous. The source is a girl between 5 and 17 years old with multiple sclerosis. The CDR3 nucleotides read TGTGCCAGCAGTTACTCTGGAGGAATGAATTCTTGGGGCTACACCTTC. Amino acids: CASSYSGGMNSWGYTF.